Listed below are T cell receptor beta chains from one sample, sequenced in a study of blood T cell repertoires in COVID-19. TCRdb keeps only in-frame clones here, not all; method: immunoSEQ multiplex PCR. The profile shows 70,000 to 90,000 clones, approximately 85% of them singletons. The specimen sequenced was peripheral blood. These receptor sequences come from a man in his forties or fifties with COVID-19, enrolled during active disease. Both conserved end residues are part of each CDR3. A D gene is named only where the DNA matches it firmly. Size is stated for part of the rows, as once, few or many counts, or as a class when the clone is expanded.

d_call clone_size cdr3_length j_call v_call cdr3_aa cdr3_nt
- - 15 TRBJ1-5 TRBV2 CASNPGRYSNQPQHF TGTGCCAGCAATCCAGGGAGGTATAGCAATCAGCCCCAGCATTTT
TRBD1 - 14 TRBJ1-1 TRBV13 CASSTGGANTEAFF TGTGCCAGCAGCACAGGGGGCGCAAACACTGAAGCTTTCTTT
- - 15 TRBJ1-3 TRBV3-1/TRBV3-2 CASSQNTGSGNTIYF TGTGCCAGCAGCCAGAATACAGGGTCGGGAAACACCATATATTTT
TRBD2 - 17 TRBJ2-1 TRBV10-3 CAIRDDSGRAPWYEQFF TGTGCCATCAGAGACGATAGCGGGAGGGCCCCTTGGTATGAGCAGTTCTTC
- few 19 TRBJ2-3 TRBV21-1 CASSKSPRDRAAAADTQYF TGTGCCAGCAGCAAAAGCCCCCGGGACAGGGCTGCCGCGGCAGATACGCAGTATTTT
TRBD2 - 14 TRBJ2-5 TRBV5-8 CASSLASGIETQYF TGTGCCAGCAGCTTGGCTAGCGGGATCGAGACCCAGTACTTC
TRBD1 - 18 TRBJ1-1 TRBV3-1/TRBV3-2 CASSPRGPTGLLATEAFF TGTGCCAGCAGCCCCCGGGGGCCGACAGGGTTATTGGCTACTGAAGCTTTCTTT
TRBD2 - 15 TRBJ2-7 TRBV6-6 CASRIGLAELYEQYF TGTGCCAGCAGGATAGGACTAGCGGAACTATACGAGCAGTACTTC
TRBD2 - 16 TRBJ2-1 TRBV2 CASTPDSSGADNEQFF TGTGCCAGCACCCCGGATAGTAGCGGGGCTGACAATGAGCAGTTCTTC
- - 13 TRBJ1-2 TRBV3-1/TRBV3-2 CASSMTVTPGYTF TGTGCCAGCAGCATGACAGTGACGCCAGGCTACACCTTC
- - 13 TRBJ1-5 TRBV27 CASSYRSNQPQHF TGTGCCAGCAGTTACAGGAGCAATCAGCCCCAGCATTTT
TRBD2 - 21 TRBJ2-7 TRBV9 CASSVAPSPQGLAGPHYEQYF TGTGCCAGCAGCGTAGCACCCTCCCCCCAAGGACTAGCGGGGCCACACTACGAGCAGTACTTC
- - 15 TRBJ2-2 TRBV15 CATSKVQGLAGELFF TGTGCCACCAGCAAAGTTCAGGGCTTGGCCGGGGAGCTGTTTTTT
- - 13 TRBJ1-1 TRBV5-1 CASCIGDSTEAFF TGCGCCAGCTGCATCGGGGACTCGACTGAAGCTTTCTTT
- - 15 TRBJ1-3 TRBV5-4 CASRPGGNSGNTIYF TGTGCCAGCAGACCCGGGGGTAATTCTGGAAACACCATATATTTT
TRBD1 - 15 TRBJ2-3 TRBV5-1 CASAPRDRVTDTQYF TGCGCCAGCGCCCCCCGGGACAGGGTTACAGATACGCAGTATTTT
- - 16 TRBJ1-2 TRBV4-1 CASSQDLGRANYGYTF TGCGCCAGCAGCCAAGATTTGGGCCGTGCTAACTATGGCTACACCTTC
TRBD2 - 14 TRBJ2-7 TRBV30 CAWDQLAGAYEQYF TGTGCCTGGGATCAACTAGCGGGAGCCTACGAGCAGTACTTC
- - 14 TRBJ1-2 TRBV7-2 CASSLGGSYYGYTF TGTGCCAGCAGCTTGGGGGGAAGTTACTATGGCTACACCTTC
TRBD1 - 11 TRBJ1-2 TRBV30 CAWGTGGGYTF TGTGCCTGGGGGACAGGGGGTGGCTACACCTTC
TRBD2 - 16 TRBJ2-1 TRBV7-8 CASSSRLAGAYNEQFF TGTGCCAGCAGCTCAAGACTAGCGGGGGCGTACAATGAGCAGTTCTTC
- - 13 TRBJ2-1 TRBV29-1 CSVSKGLYNEQFF TGCAGCGTTAGTAAGGGGTTATACAATGAGCAGTTCTTC